This TCR beta chain was retrieved from a study of blood T cell repertoires in COVID-19. As processed by the authors: How many nucleated cells were present was estimated from reference gene primer amplification. Profiling relied on immunoSEQ multiplex PCR, and the TCRdb table lists in-frame clones only, not all of them. That table furnishes V, J and clone size, whereas the DNA furnished D and trimming. The table records approximately 330,000 clones, 80% to 90% of them present only once. The age range of participants was roughly 18 to 90 years, with residence in about 25 US areas. This clonotype originated in a woman between 40 and 50 years old with acute COVID-19. The specimen was PBMCs or T cells enriched from blood (not recorded which).

The CDR3 sequence: CASSLSGKTSSNQPQHF. Written as DNA, the CDR3 is TGTGCCAGCAGTTTATCAGGGAAGACTTCCAGCAATCAGCCCCAGCATTTT. The rearrangement joins TRBV28 to TRBJ1-5, with a weak D call TRBD1 (5 bases). The CDR3 is 17 amino acids. Germline loops: CDR1 MDHEN, CDR2 SYDVKM. Deletions cut 1 base from V and 1 base from J, with 14 bases between.